The rows below give T cell receptor beta chains drawn from one sample of a study of molecular identifiers for immune sequencing clone quantification. TCRdb recomputed calls from the PCR reads with MiXCR, one row per CDR3 protein. The sample records over 600,000 distinct CDR3 sequences, just under 20% being singletons. Sequenced sample: naive CD8+ T cells from blood, with Jurkat cell RNA spiked in. These receptors were obtained from a human donor in good health. Some libraries in this study had Jurkat cell RNA spiked in. Each CDR3 is given with its conserved first and last residue. D genes are given only for firm matches. Clone sizes are given selectively: once, few, many, or a class where the clone is expanded.

D	V	size	J	CDR3	DNA
-	TRBV12-3/TRBV12-4	-	TRBJ2-7	CASSQGSFPYGQYF	TGTGCCAGTAGTCAGGGATCGTTTCCTTACGGGCAGTACTTC
-	TRBV7-9	many	TRBJ1-1	CASSLVLRATEAFF	TGTGCCAGCAGCTTAGTTTTGAGGGCGACTGAAGCTTTCTTT
-	TRBV12-3/TRBV12-4	many	TRBJ1-5	CASGPQENQPQHF	TGTGCCAGCGGGCCACAAGAAAATCAGCCCCAGCATTTT
TRBD1	TRBV12-3/TRBV12-4	few	TRBJ2-2	CASSLTPGGANTGELFF	TGTGCCAGCAGTTTAACCCCAGGGGGCGCGAACACCGGGGAGCTGTTTTTT
-	TRBV7-9	many	TRBJ2-7	CASSGKDLSYEQYF	TGTGCCAGCAGCGGGAAGGACCTCTCCTACGAGCAGTACTTC
-	TRBV6-6	many	TRBJ1-1	CASSYSNPPSVTEAFF	TGTGCCAGCAGTTACTCGAATCCCCCCTCGGTTACTGAAGCTTTCTTT
-	TRBV28	many	TRBJ1-1	CASSLPSAEAFF	TGTGCCAGCAGTCTACCCAGTGCTGAAGCTTTCTTT
TRBD1	TRBV29-1	many	TRBJ1-1	CSVPRQGGTEAFF	TGCAGCGTCCCCCGACAGGGAGGAACTGAAGCTTTCTTT
-	TRBV6-6	few	TRBJ2-7	CASSPLRAGSSYEQYF	TGTGCCAGCAGCCCCCTCAGGGCGGGGAGCTCCTACGAGCAGTACTTC
-	TRBV29-1	few	TRBJ1-2	CSVGPGNYGYTF	TGCAGCGTGGGGCCGGGTAACTATGGCTACACCTTC
TRBD2	TRBV19	many	TRBJ2-1	CASSIALAGGPSEQFF	TGTGCCAGTAGTATCGCTCTAGCGGGAGGGCCGAGTGAGCAGTTCTTC
-	TRBV6-2/TRBV6-3	few	TRBJ2-7	CASEDPGVWEQYF	TGTGCCTCCGAGGATCCAGGGGTGTGGGAGCAGTACTTC
TRBD2	TRBV19	few	TRBJ2-5	CASSELAGGRETQYF	TGTGCCAGTAGTGAACTAGCGGGAGGGCGAGAGACCCAGTACTTC
-	TRBV27	many	TRBJ2-7	CASSDRSTPLYEQYF	TGTGCCAGCAGTGACCGAAGTACCCCATTGTACGAGCAGTACTTC
-	TRBV20-1	few	TRBJ2-5	CSARDPQRRKGETQYF	TGCAGTGCTAGAGACCCTCAGCGGAGAAAGGGAGAGACCCAGTACTTC
TRBD2	TRBV7-2	-	TRBJ2-7	CASSWVIGVRGDFYERYF	TGTGCCAGCAGCTGGGTGATAGGGGTTCGGGGGGACTTCTACGAGCGGTACTTC
TRBD1	TRBV6-5	many	TRBJ2-1	CASSYGGQGPYGEQFF	TGTGCCAGCAGTTACGGGGGACAGGGTCCCTATGGTGAGCAGTTCTTC
TRBD1	TRBV18	-	TRBJ2-7	CASSLTPGQGDYEQYF	TGTGCCAGCTCACTTACTCCGGGACAGGGGGACTACGAGCAGTACTTC
-	TRBV5-6	-	TRBJ1-2	CASSHDRSPDYTF	TGTGCCAGCAGCCACGACAGATCTCCTGACTACACCTTC
-	TRBV6-5	many	TRBJ2-2	CASSSNYGNTGELFF	TGTGCCAGCAGTTCAAACTACGGGAACACCGGGGAGCTGTTTTTT
-	TRBV12-3/TRBV12-4	-	TRBJ2-5	CASSLETGIGDPTQYF	TGTGCCAGCAGTTTAGAAACAGGGATAGGAGACCCGACCCAGTACTTC
-	TRBV29-1	-	TRBJ2-7	CSVLSAGKAYEQHF	TGCAGCGTTCTCTCGGCAGGGAAAGCCTACGAGCAGCACTTC
-	TRBV27	many	TRBJ2-7	CASSLSLGGIYEQYF	TGTGCCAGCAGTTTATCACTAGGAGGGATATACGAGCAGTACTTC
TRBD2	TRBV6-2/TRBV6-3	many	TRBJ2-3	CASSYRTTTSRKDTDTQYF	TGTGCCAGCAGTTACCGTACCACGACTAGCCGGAAAGACACAGATACGCAGTATTTT
-	TRBV12-3/TRBV12-4	many	TRBJ1-5	CASSLFRGGNNQPQHF	TGTGCCAGCAGTTTATTCAGGGGAGGGAACAATCAGCCCCAGCATTTT
-	TRBV20-1	many	TRBJ2-7	CSARDWENYEQYF	TGCAGTGCTAGAGATTGGGAGAATTACGAGCAGTACTTC
TRBD2	TRBV27	many	TRBJ2-3	CASSGLAGADTQYF	TGTGCCAGCAGTGGGCTAGCGGGAGCAGATACGCAGTATTTT
-	TRBV12-5	many	TRBJ1-2	CASWNRSGARGYTF	TGTGCTAGCTGGAATCGGTCAGGGGCTCGTGGCTACACCTTC
-	TRBV4-1	-	TRBJ2-1	CASSSREGGGGEQFF	TGCGCCAGCAGCTCACGGGAAGGGGGAGGTGGTGAGCAGTTCTTC
TRBD1	TRBV6-6	few	TRBJ1-6	CASSHSGQQNSPLHF	TGTGCCAGCAGTCACTCGGGACAGCAGAATTCACCCCTCCACTTT
-	TRBV28	many	TRBJ2-7	CASSFYGAQYF	TGTGCCAGCAGTTTCTATGGGGCCCAGTACTTC
-	TRBV29-1	-	TRBJ2-1	CSTHSLRAHEQFF	TGCAGCACCCATTCCCTAAGAGCGCACGAGCAGTTCTTC